A single sample is the source of the 2 T cell receptor beta chains below, sequenced in a study of blood T cell repertoires in COVID-19 (dated by TCRdb to between 2020 and 2021). Library creation used the immunoSEQ multiplex PCR assay. The clones in this table, taken by TCRdb from immuneACCESS, are in-frame only. Not every clone is retained; where verified, under half of the shortfall comes from an unresolved V gene, and the cause of the rest is unknown. The sample table records about 130,000 clones; under 85% of these occur just once. Of the sample, 9.5% to 10% falls within the top ten clones. Sequenced input: peripheral blood. The receptors come from a man between 40 and 49 years old with active or convalescent COVID-19.

The chain links TRBV5-1 to TRBJ1-6; no firm D call. This CDR3 has 17 amino acids. Trimming removed 0 bases from V and 1 base from J, with 11 bases in between. Looked up from germline, CDR1 is SGHRS and CDR2 is YFSETQ. CDR3 DNA: TGCGCCAGCAGCTTGGAAAGGCCCGGGTCCTATAATTCACCCCTCCACTTT. This sequence encodes CASSLERPGSYNSPLHF. The full variable domain, its missing parts supplied by reference TRBV5-1 and TRBJ1-6, is KAGVTQTPRYLIKTRGQQVTLSCSPISGHRSVSWYQQTPGQGLQFLFEYFSETQRNKGNFPGRFSGRQFSNSRSEMNVSTLELGDSALYLCASSLERPGSYNSPLHFGNGTRLTVT.

The genes are TRBV15 and TRBJ1-3; D unresolved. Trimming removed 2 bases from V and 9 bases from J, with 14 bases in between. This CDR3 is 14 amino acids long. In germline, CDR1 is LNHNV, CDR2 YYDKDF (reference sequence). The CDR3 DNA sequence: TGTGCCACCAGCAGATCGACCCTGGGAGGCACCATATATTTT. Translation: CATSRSTLGGTIYF. The complete variable domain, with remaining parts taken from reference TRBV15 and TRBJ1-3, reads DAMVIQNPRYQVTQFGKPVTLSCSQTLNHNVMYWYQQKSSQAPKLLFHYYDKDFNNEADTPDNFQSRRPNTSFCFLDIRSPGLGDTAMYLCATSRSTLGGTIYFGEGSWLTVV.